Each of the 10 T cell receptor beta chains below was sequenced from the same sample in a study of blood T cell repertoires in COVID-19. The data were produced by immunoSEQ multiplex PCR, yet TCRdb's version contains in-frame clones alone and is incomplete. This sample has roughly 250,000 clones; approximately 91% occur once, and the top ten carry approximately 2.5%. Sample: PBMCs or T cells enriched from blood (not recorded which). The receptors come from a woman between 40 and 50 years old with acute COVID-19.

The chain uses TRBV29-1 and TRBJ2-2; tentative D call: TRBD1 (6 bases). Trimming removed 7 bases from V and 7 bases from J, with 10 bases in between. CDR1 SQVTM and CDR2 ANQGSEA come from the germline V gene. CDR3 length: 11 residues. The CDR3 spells CSGGQIGELFF. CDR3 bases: TGCAGCGGCGGACAGATCGGGGAGCTGTTTTTT.

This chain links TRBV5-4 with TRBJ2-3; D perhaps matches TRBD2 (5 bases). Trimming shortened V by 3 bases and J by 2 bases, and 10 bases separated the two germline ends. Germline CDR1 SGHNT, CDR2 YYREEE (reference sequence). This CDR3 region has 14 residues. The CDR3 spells CASSSDLYTDTQYF. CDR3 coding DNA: TGTGCCAGCAGCTCGGACTTATACACAGATACGCAGTATTTT. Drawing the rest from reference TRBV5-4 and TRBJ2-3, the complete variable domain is ETGVTQSPTHLIKTRGQQVTLRCSSQSGHNTVSWYQQALGQGPQFIFQYYREEENGRGNFPPRFSGLQFPNYSSELNVNALELDDSALYLCASSSDLYTDTQYFGPGTRLTVL.

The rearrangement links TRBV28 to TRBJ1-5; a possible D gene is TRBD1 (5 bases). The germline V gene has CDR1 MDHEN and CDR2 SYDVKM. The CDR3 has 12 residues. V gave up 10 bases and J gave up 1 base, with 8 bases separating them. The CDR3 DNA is TGTGCCACCGGGGGAAGCAATCAGCCCCAGCATTTT. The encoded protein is CATGGSNQPQHF.

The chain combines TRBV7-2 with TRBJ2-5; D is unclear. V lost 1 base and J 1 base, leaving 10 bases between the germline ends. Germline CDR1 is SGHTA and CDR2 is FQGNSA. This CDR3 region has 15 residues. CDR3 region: CASSLEPLPQETQYF. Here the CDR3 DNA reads TGTGCCAGCAGCTTAGAGCCCCTCCCCCAAGAGACCCAGTACTTC.

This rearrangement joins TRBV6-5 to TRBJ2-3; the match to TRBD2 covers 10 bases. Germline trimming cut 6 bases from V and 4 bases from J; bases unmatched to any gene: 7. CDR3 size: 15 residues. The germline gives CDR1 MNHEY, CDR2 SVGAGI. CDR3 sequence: CASRVIAGGPDTQYF. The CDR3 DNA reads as TGTGCCAGCAGGGTAATAGCGGGAGGACCAGATACGCAGTATTTT.

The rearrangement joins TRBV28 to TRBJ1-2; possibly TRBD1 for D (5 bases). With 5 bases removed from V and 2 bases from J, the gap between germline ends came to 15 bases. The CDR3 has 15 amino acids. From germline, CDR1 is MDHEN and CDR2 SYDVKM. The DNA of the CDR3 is TGTGCCAGCAGTCCTAAGGGGAACTGGAACTATGGCTACACCTTC. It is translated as CASSPKGNWNYGYTF.

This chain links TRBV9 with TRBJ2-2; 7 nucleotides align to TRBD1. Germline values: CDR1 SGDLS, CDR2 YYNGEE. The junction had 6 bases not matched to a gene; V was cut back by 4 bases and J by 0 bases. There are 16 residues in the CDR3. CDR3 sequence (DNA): TGTGCCAGCAGCCCCCAAGGGGGCTCGAACACCGGGGAGCTGTTTTTT. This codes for CASSPQGGSNTGELFF.

The CDR3 DNA reads TGTGCCAGCTCACCACCCCGGGGGACGATGGGAGATACGCAGTATTTT. As protein: CASSPPRGTMGDTQYF. The genes are TRBV18 and TRBJ2-3; a weak D match, TRBD2 (6 bases). Per the germline V gene, CDR1 is KGHSH and CDR2 is LQKENI. Trimming stripped 0 bases from V and 5 bases from J, with 15 bases between. The CDR3 is 16 amino acids.

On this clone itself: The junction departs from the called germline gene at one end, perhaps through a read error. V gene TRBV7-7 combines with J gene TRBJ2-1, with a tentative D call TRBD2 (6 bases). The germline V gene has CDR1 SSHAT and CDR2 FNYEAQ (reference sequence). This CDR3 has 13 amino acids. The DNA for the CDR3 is TGTGCTAGCAGCCCCGGGACTCGAAATGAGCAGTTCTTC. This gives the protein CASSPGTRNEQFF.

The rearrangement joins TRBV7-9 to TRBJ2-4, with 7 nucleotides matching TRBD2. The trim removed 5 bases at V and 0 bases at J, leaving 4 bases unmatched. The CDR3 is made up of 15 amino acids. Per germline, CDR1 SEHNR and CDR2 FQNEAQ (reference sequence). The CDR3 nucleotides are TGTGCCAGCAGCCAGCGGGACCTAGCCAAAAACATTCAGTACTTC. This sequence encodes CASSQRDLAKNIQYF.